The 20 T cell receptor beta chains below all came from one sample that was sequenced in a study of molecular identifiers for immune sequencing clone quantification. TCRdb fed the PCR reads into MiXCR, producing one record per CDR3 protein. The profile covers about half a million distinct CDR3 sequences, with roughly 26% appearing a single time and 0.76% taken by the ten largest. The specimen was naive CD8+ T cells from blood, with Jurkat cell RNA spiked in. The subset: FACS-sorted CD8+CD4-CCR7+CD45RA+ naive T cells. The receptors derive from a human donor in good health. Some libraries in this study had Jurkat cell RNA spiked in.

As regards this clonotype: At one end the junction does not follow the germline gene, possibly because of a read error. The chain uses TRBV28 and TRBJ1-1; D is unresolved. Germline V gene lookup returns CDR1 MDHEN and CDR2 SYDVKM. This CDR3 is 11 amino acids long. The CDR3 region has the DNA TGTGCCAGCTCCTGGAACACTGAAACTTTCTTT. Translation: CASSWNTETFF.

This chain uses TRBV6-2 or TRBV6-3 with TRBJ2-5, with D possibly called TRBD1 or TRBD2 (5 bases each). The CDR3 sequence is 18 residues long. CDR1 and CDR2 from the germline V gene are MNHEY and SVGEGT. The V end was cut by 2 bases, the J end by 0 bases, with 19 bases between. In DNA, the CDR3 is TGTGCCAGCAGTTACCCTCCGGGACGGCCACCGTACCAAGAGACCCAGTACTTC. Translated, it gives CASSYPPGRPPYQETQYF.

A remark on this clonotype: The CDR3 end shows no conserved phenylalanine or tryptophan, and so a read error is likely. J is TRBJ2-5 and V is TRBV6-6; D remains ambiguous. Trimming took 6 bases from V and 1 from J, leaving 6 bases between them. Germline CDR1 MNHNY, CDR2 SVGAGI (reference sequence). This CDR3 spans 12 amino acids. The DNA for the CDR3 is TGTGCCAGCAGGGGTCTCCAAGAGACCCAGTACCTC. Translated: CASRGLQETQYL.

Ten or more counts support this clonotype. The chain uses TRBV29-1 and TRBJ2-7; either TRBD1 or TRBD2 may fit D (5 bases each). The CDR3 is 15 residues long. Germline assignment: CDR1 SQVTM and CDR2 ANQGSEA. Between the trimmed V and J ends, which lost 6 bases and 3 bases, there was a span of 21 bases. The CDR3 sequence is CSVVGTPESYYEQYF. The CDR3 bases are TGCAGCGTCGTCGGGACGCCCGAGTCCTACTACGAGCAGTACTTC.

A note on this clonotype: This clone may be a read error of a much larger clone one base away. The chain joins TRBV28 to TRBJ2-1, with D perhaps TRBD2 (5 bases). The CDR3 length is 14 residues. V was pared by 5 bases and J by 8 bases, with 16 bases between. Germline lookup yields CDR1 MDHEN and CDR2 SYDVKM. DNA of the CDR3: TGTGCCAGCAGTCCTCCCCGCGGGCCCGATGAGCAGTTCTTC. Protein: CASSPPRGPDEQFF.

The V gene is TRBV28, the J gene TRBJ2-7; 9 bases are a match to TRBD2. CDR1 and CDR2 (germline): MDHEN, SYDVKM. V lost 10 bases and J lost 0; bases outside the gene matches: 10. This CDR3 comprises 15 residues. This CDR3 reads CATDIGSGSSYEQYF. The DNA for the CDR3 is TGTGCCACCGACATCGGTAGCGGGAGCTCCTACGAGCAGTACTTC. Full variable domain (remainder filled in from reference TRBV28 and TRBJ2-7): DVKVTQSSRYLVKRTGEKVFLECVQDMDHENMFWYRQDPGLGLRLIYFSYDVKMKEKGDIPEGYSVSREKKERFSLILESASTNQTSMYLCATDIGSGSSYEQYFGPGTRLTVT.

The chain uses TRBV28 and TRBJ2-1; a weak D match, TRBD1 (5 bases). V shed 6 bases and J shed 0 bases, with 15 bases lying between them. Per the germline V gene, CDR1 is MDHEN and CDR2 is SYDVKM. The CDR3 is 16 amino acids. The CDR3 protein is CASSTVGPPSYNEQFF. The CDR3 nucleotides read TGTGCCAGCAGCACGGTGGGGCCCCCCTCCTACAATGAGCAGTTCTTC.

This chain's CDR3 is CASSYTLQGADTQYF. For the CDR3, the DNA is TGTGCCAGCAGCTACACCTTACAGGGGGCTGATACGCAGTATTTT. The gene calls are TRBV5-8 and TRBJ2-3, with TRBD1 matching 9 bases. CDR1 is SGHTS, CDR2 YDEGEE, per germline. This CDR3 comprises 15 residues. V was pared by 3 bases and J by 6 bases, with 8 bases of the junction left unmatched.

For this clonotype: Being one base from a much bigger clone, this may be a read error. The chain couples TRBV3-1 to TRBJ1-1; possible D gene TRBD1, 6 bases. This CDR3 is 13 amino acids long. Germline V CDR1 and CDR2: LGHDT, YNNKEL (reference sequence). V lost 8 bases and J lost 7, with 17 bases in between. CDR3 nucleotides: TGTGCCAGCGGCCCAACGGGGGCTAATGAAGCTTTCTTT. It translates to CASGPTGANEAFF. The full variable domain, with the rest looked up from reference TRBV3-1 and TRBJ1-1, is DTAVSQTPKYLVTQMGNDKSIKCEQNLGHDTMYWYKQDSKKFLKIMFSYNNKELIINETVPNRFSPKSPDKAHLNLHINSLELGDSAVYFCASGPTGANEAFFGQGTRLTVV.

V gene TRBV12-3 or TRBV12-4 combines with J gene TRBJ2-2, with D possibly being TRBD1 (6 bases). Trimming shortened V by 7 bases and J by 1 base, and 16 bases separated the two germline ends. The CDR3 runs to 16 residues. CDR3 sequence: CASTSNRDLNTGELFF. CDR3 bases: TGTGCCAGCACCTCTAACAGGGATTTGAACACCGGGGAGCTGTTTTTT.

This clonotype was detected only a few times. The DNA for the CDR3 is TGTGCCAGCAGTTACTCGATGGGAAAGGGTTACGAGCAGTACTTC. Protein sequence: CASSYSMGKGYEQYF. V is TRBV6-2 or TRBV6-3 and J is TRBJ2-7, with D uncertain. V lost 0 bases to trimming and J lost 4 bases, with 13 bases between them. Germline CDR1 and CDR2: MNHEY and SVGEGT. This CDR3 has 15 residues.

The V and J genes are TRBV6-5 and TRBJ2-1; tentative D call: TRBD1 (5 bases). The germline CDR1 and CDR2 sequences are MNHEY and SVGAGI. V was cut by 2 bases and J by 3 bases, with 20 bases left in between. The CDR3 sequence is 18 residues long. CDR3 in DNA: TGTGCCAGCAGTTACCCTGCGGACACCAAGGGATACTACAATGAGCAGTTCTTC. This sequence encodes CASSYPADTKGYYNEQFF.

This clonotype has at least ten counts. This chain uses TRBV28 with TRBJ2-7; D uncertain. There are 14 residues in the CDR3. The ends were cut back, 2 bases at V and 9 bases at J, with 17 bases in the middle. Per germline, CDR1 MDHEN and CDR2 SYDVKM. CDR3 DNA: TGTGCCAGCAGTTTAGAGGCAGGTAACCTCGTGCAGTACTTC. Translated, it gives CASSLEAGNLVQYF.

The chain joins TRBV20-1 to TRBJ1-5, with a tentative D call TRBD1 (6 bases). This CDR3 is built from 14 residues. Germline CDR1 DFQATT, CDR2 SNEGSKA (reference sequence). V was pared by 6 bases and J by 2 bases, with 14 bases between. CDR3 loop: CSAEPTGRNQPQHF. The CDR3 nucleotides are TGCAGTGCCGAACCGACAGGACGCAATCAGCCCCAGCATTTT.

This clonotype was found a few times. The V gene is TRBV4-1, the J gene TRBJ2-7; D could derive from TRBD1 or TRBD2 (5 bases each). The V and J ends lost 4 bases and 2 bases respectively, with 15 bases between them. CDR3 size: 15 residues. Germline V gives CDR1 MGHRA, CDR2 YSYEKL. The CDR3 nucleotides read TGCGCCAGCAGCCTACTCCGGGACGGAGCCTACGAGCAGTACTTC. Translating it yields CASSLLRDGAYEQYF.

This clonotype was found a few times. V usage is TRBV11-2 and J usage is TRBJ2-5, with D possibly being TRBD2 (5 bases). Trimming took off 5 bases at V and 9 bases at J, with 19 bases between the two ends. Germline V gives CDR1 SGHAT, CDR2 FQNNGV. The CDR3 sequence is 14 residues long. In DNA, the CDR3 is TGTGCCAGCAGCCCGAGGACCGCGAAGAGGGCCCAGTACTTC. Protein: CASSPRTAKRAQYF.

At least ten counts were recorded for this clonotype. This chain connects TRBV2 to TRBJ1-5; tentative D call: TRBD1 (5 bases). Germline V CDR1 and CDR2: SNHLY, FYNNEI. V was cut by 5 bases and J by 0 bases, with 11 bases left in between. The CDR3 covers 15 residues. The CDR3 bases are TGTGCCAGCAGTCGCGGACATTATAGCAATCAGCCCCAGCATTTT. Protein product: CASSRGHYSNQPQHF.

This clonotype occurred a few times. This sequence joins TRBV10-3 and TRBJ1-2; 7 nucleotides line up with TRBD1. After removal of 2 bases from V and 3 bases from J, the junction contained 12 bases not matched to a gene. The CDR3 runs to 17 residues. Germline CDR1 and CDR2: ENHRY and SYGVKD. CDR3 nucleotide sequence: TGTGCCATCAGTGAGATCAAGGGGACAGTCAGTGACTATGGCTACACCTTC. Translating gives CAISEIKGTVSDYGYTF.

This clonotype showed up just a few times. In DNA, the CDR3 is TGTGCCAGCAGTCACCCTTATGCTGGTACTGAAGCTTTCTTT. Encoded protein: CASSHPYAGTEAFF. This chain links TRBV28 with TRBJ1-1; no clear D. V lost 5 bases to trimming and J lost 5 bases, with 15 bases between them. Per germline, CDR1 MDHEN and CDR2 SYDVKM. The CDR3 runs to 14 residues.

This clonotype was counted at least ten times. CDR3 in amino acids: CASSLTWGVGQPQHF. CDR3 DNA sequence: TGTGCCAGCAGCTTAACTTGGGGGGTAGGACAGCCCCAGCATTTT. The gene calls are TRBV7-2 and TRBJ1-5, with D perhaps matching TRBD1 (5 bases). The V and J ends lost 2 bases and 7 bases respectively, with 15 bases between them. The CDR3 has 15 amino acids. Germline CDR1 and CDR2: SGHTA and FQGNSA. The complete variable domain, with remaining parts taken from reference TRBV7-2 and TRBJ1-5, reads GAGVSQSPSNKVTEKGKDVELRCDPISGHTALYWYRQSLGQGLEFLIYFQGNSAPDKSGLPSDRFSAERTGGSVSTLTIQRTQQEDSAVYLCASSLTWGVGQPQHFGDGTRLSIL.